This is a list of T cell receptor beta chains from one sample in a study of tumor and adjacent non-tumor tissue in lung cancer. TCRdb itself ran the multiplex PCR reads through MiXCR, one entry per CDR3 protein. The profile shows 65,000 to 75,000 distinct CDR3 sequences, 76% of them singletons. Specimen: distant non-tumor lung tissue. The receptors originated from a man aged 55 to 69 with non-small cell lung cancer. Each CDR3 is given with its conserved first and last residue. D genes are given only for firm matches. Clone size, where shown, is once, few, many, or a class for clones that have expanded.

clone_size	v_call	d_call	j_call	cdr3_nt	cdr3_aa
-	TRBV6-1	-	TRBJ2-7	TGTGTCAGCAGTGGGAACAACTACGAGCAGTACTTC	CVSSGNNYEQYF
-	TRBV20-1	TRBD1	TRBJ1-5	TGTCGTGCTAGACCCTTCGACAGGGTGATCCAGCCCCAGCATTTT	CRARPFDRVIQPQHF
many	TRBV29-1	TRBD2	TRBJ2-2	TGCAGCGTTCCCAGGGGGACTAGCGGCACCGGGGAGCTGTTTTTT	CSVPRGTSGTGELFF
-	TRBV5-6	-	TRBJ1-2	TGTGCCAGCAGCTGCTGGCGGAGCTATGGCTACACCTTC	CASSCWRSYGYTF
once	TRBV5-6	-	TRBJ1-6	TGTGCCAGCAGTTTGAGGCAGGGGAATGGGCCACCCCTCCACTTT	CASSLRQGNGPPLHF
-	TRBV6-5	-	TRBJ2-3	TGTACCAGCAGGGAAGAGGGCCTCACAGATACCCAGTATTTT	CTSREEGLTDTQYF
-	TRBV6-1	-	TRBJ2-5	TGTGCCAGCAGTGAGGTAGTGGGAGTGCGTGCAGAGACCCAGTACTTC	CASSEVVGVRAETQYF
-	TRBV4-2	TRBD1	TRBJ2-7	TGTGCCAGCAGCCCGACAGGGGTTAGGGACGAAGAGTACTTC	CASSPTGVRDEEYF
-	TRBV29-1	TRBD2	TRBJ2-5	TGCAGTGTTGAGCTCAAGGGGAGGGAGGAGACCCAGTACTTC	CSVELKGREETQYF
-	TRBV2	-	TRBJ2-4	TGTGCCAGCAGTGATTGGAGACCCCGGGTTATTCAGTACTTC	CASSDWRPRVIQYF
-	TRBV5-8	TRBD1	TRBJ1-2	TGTGCCAACAGCATGGGGACAGGGAGGAACTATGGCTACACCTTC	CANSMGTGRNYGYTF
few	TRBV6-2/TRBV6-3	TRBD1	TRBJ1-2	TGTGCCAGCAGATACCCCGGGACAGGGGACTATGGCTACACGTTC	CASRYPGTGDYGYTF
-	TRBV29-1	-	TRBJ2-7	TGCAGAGCAACGAGGGGGGGACAGGATTCCCACGAACAGTACTTC	CRATRGGQDSHEQYF
-	TRBV29-1	-	TRBJ2-5	TGCAGCGTCCACCGGGGTGGGGAGACCCAGTACTTC	CSVHRGGETQYF
many	TRBV5-1	-	TRBJ1-1	TGCGCCAGCAGCTTGAGTCAAGGCGGACCTACCACTGAAGCTTTCTTT	CASSLSQGGPTTEAFF
many	TRBV5-1	-	TRBJ1-1	TGCGCCAGCAGCATCTCCGGGACGGCGAACACTGAAGCTTTCTTT	CASSISGTANTEAFF
few	TRBV28	-	TRBJ2-7	TGTGCCAACAGTTTAGCCAGAGGTGGGCGTGGCGAGCAGTACTTC	CANSLARGGRGEQYF
-	TRBV11-2	-	TRBJ1-1	TGTGCCAGCAGCTTAGACATTGTCGGAGCTTTCTTT	CASSLDIVGAFF
-	TRBV20-1	-	TRBJ1-1	TGCAGTGTTACAGGGAACACTGAAGCCTTCTTT	CSVTGNTEAFF
-	TRBV7-9	TRBD2	TRBJ2-5	TGTGCCGGCAGCTCAGCAGCGGGAGGCCAAGAGACCCAGTACTTC	CAGSSAAGGQETQYF
-	TRBV5-4	-	TRBJ1-1	TGTGCCAGCACCTTCGAGACGAACAGTGAAGCTTTCTTT	CASTFETNSEAFF
-	TRBV5-4	-	TRBJ1-2	TGTGCCAGGAGTTTGGGGGAAAACTATGGCTACACCTTC	CARSLGENYGYTF
-	TRBV11-1	TRBD2	TRBJ2-3	TGTGCCAGCAGCTTGACTAGCGGGGCCGACACATATACGCAGTATTTT	CASSLTSGADTYTQYF
once	TRBV11-1	-	TRBJ2-5	TGTGCCAGCAGCAAAGACACGTACCAAGGGAATCAGTACTTC	CASSKDTYQGNQYF
-	TRBV29-1	-	TRBJ2-7	TGCAACGCTCTAGAACGCGGTGAGCGGTACTTC	CNALERGERYF
-	TRBV6-5	-	TRBJ1-2	TGTGCCAACAGAAGTTACGACTATGGCTACACTTTC	CANRSYDYGYTF
-	TRBV10-3	-	TRBJ1-5	TGTTCCTTCAGTGAAGCAGGGAATCAGCCCCAGCATTTT	CSFSEAGNQPQHF
-	TRBV6-5	-	TRBJ1-5	TGTGCCAGCTGGCGACTTCAGGGAGGTCAGCTCCAGCATTTT	CASWRLQGGQLQHF
-	TRBV5-1	-	TRBJ2-1	TGCGCCAGCAGCCTGGATCTAGTACTCGGGCAGTTCTTC	CASSLDLVLGQFF
-	TRBV29-1	-	TRBJ2-1	TGCAACGTTGAACAGAGTTCCTACAATGTGCAGTTCTTC	CNVEQSSYNVQFF
-	TRBV11-2	-	TRBJ2-1	TGTGCCTGCAGCTTAGGGCACTCGACGGGACTGCGGTTCTTC	CACSLGHSTGLRFF
-	TRBV5-4	TRBD2	TRBJ2-2	TGTGCCAGCATCGCGCCGGGACTAGCGGGAGGCACCGGGGAGCTCTTTTTT	CASIAPGLAGGTGELFF